These 20 T cell receptor beta chains were all obtained from the same sample, sequenced in a study of T cell clones after liver transplantation. Produced via immunoSEQ multiplex PCR; TCRdb's table is partial and in-frame only. Found here are under 150,000 clones, about nine tenths of them singletons; the top ten hold roughly 0.8%. The sample here was CD4+ T cells from blood, taken 12 months after liver transplant. Receptors originate from a human patient who received a liver transplant. Some T cells may be transferred from the graft donor.

V gene TRBV5-6 combines with J gene TRBJ1-5; maybe TRBD1 (5 bases). Trimming pared 0 bases from V and 2 bases from J, leaving 9 bases between. CDR1 and CDR2 from the germline V gene are SGHDT and YYEEEE. The CDR3 contains 15 residues. This chain's CDR3 is CASSLGGSRNQPQHF. CDR3 coding DNA: TGTGCCAGCAGCTTGGGGGGGTCTCGCAATCAGCCCCAGCATTTT.

This clone was observed a handful of times. The CDR3, as DNA: TGTGCCAGCAGCCAGGACCGGGGCGGGGAGCTGTTTTTT. Amino acids: CASSQDRGGELFF. This chain joins TRBV7-8 and TRBJ2-2, with D perhaps matching TRBD2 (5 bases). The ends were cut back, 5 bases at V and 7 bases at J, with 11 bases in the middle. The V gene's germline CDR1 is SGHVS and CDR2 FQNEAQ. CDR3 length: 13 residues.

V is TRBV5-5 and J is TRBJ2-3; possible D gene TRBD1, 5 bases. CDR1 and CDR2 (germline): SGHKS, YYEKEE (reference sequence). V was pared by 4 bases and J by 4 bases, with 10 bases between. This CDR3 is 13 amino acids long. The CDR3 region is CASSRGTADTQYF. The CDR3 DNA reads TGTGCCAGCAGCAGGGGCACGGCAGATACGCAGTATTTT.

This clone was found once. The gene calls are TRBV5-1 and TRBJ2-3; 8 nucleotides agree with TRBD2. CDR3 length: 16 residues. Unmatched junction bases numbered 6, after V lost 0 bases and J lost 3 bases. Germline V gene data show CDR1 as SGHRS and CDR2 as YFSETQ. Here the CDR3 DNA reads TGCGCCAGCAGCTTGGGGGCGGCTAGCGGGACAGATACGCAGTATTTT. Translating it yields CASSLGAASGTDTQYF. The entire variable domain, with the rest obtained from reference TRBV5-1 and TRBJ2-3, is as follows: KAGVTQTPRYLIKTRGQQVTLSCSPISGHRSVSWYQQTPGQGLQFLFEYFSETQRNKGNFPGRFSGRQFSNSRSEMNVSTLELGDSALYLCASSLGAASGTDTQYFGPGTRLTVL.

The chain uses TRBV5-1 and TRBJ2-1; 7 nucleotides agree with TRBD1. This CDR3 is built from 14 residues. With 0 bases clipped from V and 10 bases from J, the junction kept 7 bases outside the gene matches. In germline, CDR1 is SGHRS, CDR2 YFSETQ. CDR3: CASSLAFETGEQFF. CDR3 nucleotide sequence: TGCGCCAGCAGCTTGGCGTTCGAGACAGGGGAGCAGTTCTTC. Full variable domain (outside the CDR3, taken from reference TRBV5-1 and TRBJ2-1): KAGVTQTPRYLIKTRGQQVTLSCSPISGHRSVSWYQQTPGQGLQFLFEYFSETQRNKGNFPGRFSGRQFSNSRSEMNVSTLELGDSALYLCASSLAFETGEQFFGPGTRLTVL.

V and J are TRBV6-5 and TRBJ2-6, with unresolved D. CDR3 length equals 12 residues. Germline CDR1 is MNHEY and CDR2 is SVGAGI. V lost 6 bases and J 4 bases, leaving 4 bases between the germline ends. The CDR3 DNA reads as TGTGCCAGCAGGGCCGGGGCCAACGTCCTGACTTTC. Translated: CASRAGANVLTF.

V and J are TRBV10-3 and TRBJ2-1, with 14 positions matching TRBD2. V lost 10 bases and J lost 6; bases outside the gene matches: 11. The CDR3 sequence is 16 residues long. CDR1 and CDR2 from the germline V gene are ENHRY and SYGVKD. The CDR3 protein is CATFQGGTSGSNEQFF. The CDR3 DNA sequence: TGTGCCACCTTTCAAGGGGGGACTAGCGGGAGCAATGAGCAGTTCTTC.

The chain combines TRBV5-1 with TRBJ2-7; D not resolved. Per the germline V gene, CDR1 is SGHRS and CDR2 is YFSETQ. Trimming shortened V by 0 bases and J by 0 bases, and 10 bases separated the two germline ends. The CDR3 contains 15 residues. The CDR3 is CASSLGVGNSYEQYF. The CDR3 DNA follows: TGCGCCAGCAGCTTGGGGGTCGGAAACTCCTACGAGCAGTACTTC.

This sequence joins TRBV6-4 and TRBJ1-1; TRBD1 matches at 9 bases. CDR3 length equals 13 residues. J lost 6 bases, V lost 2 bases, and 1 base had no gene match. In germline, CDR1 is MRHNA, CDR2 SNTAGT. DNA of the CDR3: TGTGCCAGCAGTGACGGGACAGGGTCTGAAGCTTTCTTT. Its translation is CASSDGTGSEAFF.

CDR3 residues: CASSLTGAELETQYF. DNA for the CDR3: TGTGCCAGCAGCTTAACGGGAGCGGAGTTGGAGACCCAGTACTTC. The chain carries TRBV7-2 and TRBJ2-5; possibly TRBD2 for D (6 bases). The V gene lost 2 bases and the J gene lost 5 bases, with 15 bases spanning the gap. This CDR3 region has 15 residues. Germline values: CDR1 SGHTA, CDR2 FQGNSA. The full variable domain, completed using reference TRBV7-2 and TRBJ2-5, is GAGVSQSPSNKVTEKGKDVELRCDPISGHTALYWYRQSLGQGLEFLIYFQGNSAPDKSGLPSDRFSAERTGGSVSTLTIQRTQQEDSAVYLCASSLTGAELETQYFGPGTRLLVL.

V usage is TRBV27 and J usage is TRBJ2-5; TRBD1 agrees at 9 bases. Germline assignment: CDR1 MNHEY and CDR2 SMNVEV (reference sequence). The CDR3 length is 16 residues. The trim removed 3 bases at V and 5 bases at J, leaving 10 bases unmatched. The CDR3 region has the DNA TGTGCCAGCAGTTTTTCCCTACAGGGGGCGAGGGAGACCCAGTACTTC. It is translated as CASSFSLQGARETQYF.

The rearrangement links TRBV29-1 to TRBJ1-1; TRBD1 aligns across 8 bases. The CDR3 extends over 12 amino acids. In germline, CDR1 is SQVTM, CDR2 ANQGSEA. J gave up 4 bases and V 4 bases, and 2 bases lay outside the gene matches. CDR3 nucleotides: TGCAGCGTTGTGACAGGGGTCACTGAAGCTTTCTTT. It is translated as CSVVTGVTEAFF.

In this sample, this clone turned up once. The chain carries TRBV28 and TRBJ1-1; possibly TRBD1 for D (5 bases). Trimming left V 1 base short and J 8 bases short, with 8 bases between. CDR1 is MDHEN, CDR2 SYDVKM, per germline. The CDR3 covers 12 residues. The CDR3 sequence is CASSLYRREAFF. DNA of the CDR3: TGTGCCAGCAGTTTATACAGGAGAGAAGCTTTCTTT.

This clone has just a few counts. The rearrangement joins TRBV28 to TRBJ1-1; 11 bases match TRBD1. Per germline, CDR1 MDHEN and CDR2 SYDVKM. V lost 0 bases and J lost 5; bases outside the gene matches: 2. This CDR3 has 15 amino acids. Here the CDR3 reads CASSLWGTGGTEAFF. Here the CDR3 DNA reads TGTGCCAGCAGTTTATGGGGGACAGGGGGTACTGAAGCTTTCTTT. Variable domain in full (rest from reference TRBV28 and TRBJ1-1): DVKVTQSSRYLVKRTGEKVFLECVQDMDHENMFWYRQDPGLGLRLIYFSYDVKMKEKGDIPEGYSVSREKKERFSLILESASTNQTSMYLCASSLWGTGGTEAFFGQGTRLTVV.

The CDR3 is CASSQDGGRGNGYTF. CDR3 nucleotides: TGCGCCAGCAGCCAAGATGGGGGCAGGGGTAATGGCTACACCTTC. The V gene is TRBV4-1, the J gene TRBJ1-2; maybe TRBD1 (6 bases). Germline V gene sequence: CDR1 MGHRA, CDR2 YSYEKL. This CDR3 has 15 residues. The ends were cut back, 0 bases at V and 6 bases at J, with 14 bases in the middle.

This sequence joins TRBV29-1 and TRBJ2-3; no clear D gene. There are 12 residues in the CDR3. The ends were cut back, 7 bases at V and 4 bases at J, with 12 bases in the middle. Germline CDR1 SQVTM, CDR2 ANQGSEA. The CDR3 region is CSGKWGSDTQYF. The CDR3 nucleotides are TGCAGCGGAAAGTGGGGTTCAGATACGCAGTATTTT.

The sample holds one count of this clone. In DNA form, the CDR3 reads TGTGCCAGCAGCTTAGACACGGCCTCCTACGAGCAGTACTTC. This translates into CASSLDTASYEQYF. V gene TRBV7-2 combines with J gene TRBJ2-7; no firm D call. The germline V gene encodes CDR1 SGHTA and CDR2 FQGNSA. The V end lost 1 base, the J end lost 0 bases, and 7 bases lay between the germline ends. CDR3 length: 14 residues.

The genes are TRBV6-6 and TRBJ1-6; D is unresolved. Trimming left V 6 bases short and J 9 bases short, with 18 bases between. CDR3 length equals 15 residues. CDR1 and CDR2 from the germline V gene are MNHNY and SVGAGI (reference sequence). The CDR3 reads CASSFSGRDRSPLHF. The CDR3 DNA follows: TGTGCCAGCAGCTTCTCCGGGCGGGATCGTTCACCCCTCCACTTT.

This sequence joins TRBV4-2 and TRBJ2-1; D not resolved. CDR3 length: 15 amino acids. Trimming shortened V by 0 bases and J by 5 bases, and 11 bases separated the two germline ends. CDR1 LGHNA and CDR2 YNFKEQ come from the germline V gene. The CDR3 reads CASSQDASYNNEQFF. The CDR3 DNA reads as TGTGCCAGCAGCCAAGATGCGTCTTACAACAATGAGCAGTTCTTC.

The CDR3 loop is CASSEPEGQPQHF. Here the CDR3 DNA reads TGTGCCAGCAGTGAGCCTGAGGGTCAGCCCCAGCATTTT. V gene TRBV2 combines with J gene TRBJ1-5; D unclear. Germline V CDR1 and CDR2: SNHLY, FYNNEI. V was pared by 3 bases and J by 6 bases, with 9 bases between. This CDR3 has 13 amino acids. Based on the CDR3 plus reference TRBV2 and TRBJ1-5, the full variable domain is EPEVTQTPSHQVTQMGQEVILRCVPISNHLYFYWYRQILGQKVEFLVSFYNNEISEKSEIFDDQFSVERPDGSNFTLKIRSTKLEDSAMYFCASSEPEGQPQHFGDGTRLSIL.